Included here is one TCR beta chain sequence, with context. Its antigen is not identified. The data were obtained in a study of cytomegalovirus exposure and HLA in healthy donors. Study conclusions and caveats: Reports showed the classifier diagnosing cytomegalovirus status with high specificity and sensitivity. A later analysis appeared to link common viral pathogens to several of the most significant clusters.

Healthy people donating bone marrow made up the donors. Primers: 60 Vbeta forward and 13 Jbeta reverse. The data were produced by immunoSEQ multiplex PCR, yet TCRdb's version contains in-frame clones alone and is incomplete. Seen here are 160,000 or so clones, about four fifths observed once, and the top ten hold more than 8%. The CDR3 has 16 residues. Per germline, CDR1 LGHNA and CDR2 YSLEER. Trimming removed 0 bases at V and 6 bases at J, with 17 bases between. This clonotype was sampled from a male donor in good health and CMV-seropositive. Sequencing input: PBMCs. This rearrangement joins TRBV4-3 to TRBJ1-1; tentative D call: TRBD1 (5 bases). The CDR3 region is CASSQEGSSATAEAFF. The CDR3 DNA reads TGCGCCAGCAGCCAAGAGGGCTCGTCGGCGACAGCTGAAGCTTTCTTT.